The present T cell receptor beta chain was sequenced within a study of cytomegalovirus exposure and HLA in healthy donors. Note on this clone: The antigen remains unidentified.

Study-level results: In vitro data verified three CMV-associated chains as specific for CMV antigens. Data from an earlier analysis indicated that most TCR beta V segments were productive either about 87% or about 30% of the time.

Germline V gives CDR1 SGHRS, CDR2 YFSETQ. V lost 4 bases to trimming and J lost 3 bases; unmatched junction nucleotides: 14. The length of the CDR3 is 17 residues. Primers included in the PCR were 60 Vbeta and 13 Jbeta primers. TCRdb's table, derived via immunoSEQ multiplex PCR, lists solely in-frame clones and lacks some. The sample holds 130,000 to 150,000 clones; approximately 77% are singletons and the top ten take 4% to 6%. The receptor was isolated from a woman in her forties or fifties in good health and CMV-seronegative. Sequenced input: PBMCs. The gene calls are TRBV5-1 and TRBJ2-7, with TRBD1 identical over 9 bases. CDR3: CASSTTRVGTGIYEQYF. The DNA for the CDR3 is TGCGCCAGCAGCACAACCAGGGTGGGGACAGGGATCTACGAGCAGTACTTC.